The text below deals with one TCR beta chain. These data originate in a study of blood T cell repertoires in COVID-19. Background on the study: Italy, Spain and the United States were the sources of the convalescent and acute COVID-19 samples.

Produced via immunoSEQ multiplex PCR; TCRdb's table is partial and in-frame only. The table records roughly 120,000 clones, over 65% of them present only once. V dropped 0 bases and J dropped 0 bases, with 2 bases sitting between them. Germline V gives CDR1 ENHRY, CDR2 SYGVKD. The CDR3 length is 13 residues. The sequenced material came from peripheral blood. J is TRBJ1-1 and V is TRBV10-3; D is ambiguous. This TCR was recovered from a man aged 25-40 years with acute or convalescent COVID-19. The CDR3 nucleotides are TGTGCCATCAGTGAGTCCATGAACACTGAAGCTTTCTTT. Protein product: CAISESMNTEAFF.